What follows are 25 T cell receptor beta chains derived from one specimen sequenced in a study of cytomegalovirus exposure and HLA in healthy donors. Amplification used 60 Vbeta primers and 13 Jbeta primers. TCRdb keeps only in-frame clones here, not all; method: immunoSEQ multiplex PCR. The data show about 150,000 clones, around 80% seen once. The sequencing input was PBMCs. The receptors shown here come from a woman between 40 and 50 years old in good health and CMV-seropositive.

In DNA, the CDR3 is TGCAGCGTGACCCCCGGGACAGGGGTTGGAAACACCATATATTTT. Translating it yields CSVTPGTGVGNTIYF. The chain carries TRBV29-1 and TRBJ1-3; 10 bases agree with TRBD1. Germline V gene sequence: CDR1 SQVTM, CDR2 ANQGSEA. This CDR3 has 15 residues. V lost 6 bases and J lost 3; bases outside the gene matches: 8.

The J gene is TRBJ2-7, the V gene TRBV13, with TRBD1 identical over 7 bases. The length of the CDR3 is 13 residues. Germline trimming cut 5 bases from V and 2 bases from J; bases unmatched to any gene: 3. Germline assignment: CDR1 PRHDT and CDR2 FYEKMQ (reference sequence). DNA for the CDR3: TGTGCCAGCAGCCTCGGGACAGCCTACGAGCAGTACTTC. This translates into CASSLGTAYEQYF.

The CDR3 coding sequence is TGTGCCAGCAGCGTAGACTTCGGCTCCTACGAGCAGTACTTC. Protein: CASSVDFGSYEQYF. The J gene is TRBJ2-7, the V gene TRBV9; D not certain. From germline, CDR1 is SGDLS and CDR2 YYNGEE. This CDR3 is 14 amino acids long. V was clipped by 0 bases and J by 0 bases, with 7 bases between them. The full variable domain, with the rest looked up from reference TRBV9 and TRBJ2-7, is DSGVTQTPKHLITATGQRVTLRCSPRSGDLSVYWYQQSLDQGLQFLIQYYNGEERAKGNILERFSAQQFPDLHSELNLSSLELGDSALYFCASSVDFGSYEQYFGPGTRLTVT.

V usage is TRBV9 and J usage is TRBJ2-2; 9 nucleotides agree with TRBD2. The trim removed 0 bases at V and 6 bases at J, leaving 6 bases unmatched. The CDR3 sequence is 16 residues long. Per the germline V gene, CDR1 is SGDLS and CDR2 is YYNGEE. Written as DNA, the CDR3 is TGTGCCAGCAGCGTAGCTGGTAGCGGGAGCCCCGGGGAGCTGTTTTTT. This translates into CASSVAGSGSPGELFF.

The V and J genes are TRBV27 and TRBJ1-2, with 7 bases fitting TRBD1. This CDR3 region has 15 residues. Germline trimming cut 4 bases from V and 6 bases from J; bases unmatched to any gene: 11. CDR1 is MNHEY and CDR2 is SMNVEV in the germline V gene (reference sequence). CDR3 sequence: CASSSWDRMGHGYTF. The CDR3 DNA follows: TGTGCCAGCAGTTCCTGGGACAGAATGGGGCATGGCTACACCTTC.

The CDR3 spells CASSEFATGSVATNEKLFF. DNA of the CDR3: TGTGCCAGCAGTGAATTTGCGACAGGATCAGTTGCAACTAATGAAAAACTGTTTTTT. The chain recombines TRBV6-1 with TRBJ1-4, with D possibly TRBD1 on 6 matching bases. Deletions cut 2 bases from V and 0 bases from J, with 19 bases between. The CDR3 is 19 residues long. The germline V gene has CDR1 MNHNS and CDR2 SASEGT.

The rearrangement links TRBV5-1 to TRBJ2-5, with TRBD2 identical over 13 bases. V dropped 4 bases and J dropped 0; count of bases not matched to a gene: 3. Germline CDR1 is SGHRS and CDR2 is YFSETQ. The length of the CDR3 is 16 residues. The CDR3 loop reads CASSLGTSGDQETQYF. DNA for the CDR3: TGCGCCAGCAGCCTAGGGACTAGCGGGGACCAAGAGACCCAGTACTTC.

V usage is TRBV7-9 and J usage is TRBJ2-3; 9 bases line up with TRBD2. The CDR3 sequence is 17 residues long. From germline, CDR1 is SEHNR and CDR2 FQNEAQ (reference sequence). Trimming cost V 1 base and J 5 bases; bases outside gene matches: 10. The CDR3, as DNA: TGTGCCAGCAGCTTAGGAGGCGGGAGGGCGAAGGGAGATACGCAGTATTTT. It codes for CASSLGGGRAKGDTQYF.

The J gene is TRBJ2-5, the V gene TRBV28; D is unclear. The CDR3 extends over 12 amino acids. V was cut by 4 bases and J by 1 base, with 4 bases left in between. Per the germline V gene, CDR1 is MDHEN and CDR2 is SYDVKM. Written as DNA, the CDR3 is TGTGCCAGCAGTTACTCCCAAGAGACCCAGTACTTC. It is translated as CASSYSQETQYF.

This clone has a single count. The chain links TRBV25-1 to TRBJ1-5; possibly TRBD1 for D (5 bases). Between the trimmed V and J ends, which lost 2 bases and 7 bases, there was a span of 12 bases. The CDR3 runs to 14 residues. Germline loops: CDR1 MGHDK, CDR2 SYGVNS. CDR3 amino acids: CASSERGIRQPQHF. CDR3 nucleotides: TGTGCCAGCAGTGAAAGGGGAATTCGACAGCCCCAGCATTTT.

The chain couples TRBV27 to TRBJ1-2, with TRBD1 matching 8 bases. The CDR3 is made up of 14 amino acids. CDR1 is MNHEY and CDR2 is SMNVEV in the germline V gene (reference sequence). V dropped 8 bases and J dropped 8; count of bases not matched to a gene: 13. CDR3 DNA sequence: TGTGCCAGCGGACGATTGGACAGGGAAGGCGGCTACACCTTC. Translating it yields CASGRLDREGGYTF.

V gene TRBV30 combines with J gene TRBJ1-5; D might be TRBD1 (5 bases). CDR3 length equals 15 residues. V lost 3 bases and J 3 bases, leaving 15 bases between the germline ends. Per germline, CDR1 GTSNPN and CDR2 SVGIG (reference sequence). CDR3 region: CAWREGSRDNQPQHF. CDR3 coding DNA: TGTGCCTGGAGGGAAGGGTCCAGGGACAATCAGCCCCAGCATTTT.

The rearrangement uses TRBV5-1 and TRBJ2-7, with 11 bases identical to TRBD2. This CDR3 region has 16 residues. CDR1 and CDR2 (germline): SGHRS, YFSETQ. Trimming cost V 3 bases and J 3 bases; bases outside gene matches: 8. Written as DNA, the CDR3 is TGCGCCAGCAGCTCCTACTCGACTAGCGGGAACTACGAGCAGTACTTC. Translation gives CASSSYSTSGNYEQYF.

J is TRBJ2-2 and V is TRBV19; 13 bases agree with TRBD2. This CDR3 is built from 16 residues. Germline V CDR1 and CDR2: LNHDA, SQIVND (reference sequence). J lost 7 bases, V lost 4 bases, and 6 bases had no gene match. In DNA form, the CDR3 reads TGTGCCAGTAGTAACGGACTAGCGGGAGTAATCGGGGAGCTGTTTTTT. Translating it yields CASSNGLAGVIGELFF.

V gene TRBV7-3 combines with J gene TRBJ2-3; the match to TRBD2 covers 11 bases. Germline loops: CDR1 SGHTA, CDR2 FQGTGA. This CDR3 is built from 17 residues. With V trimmed by 2 bases and J by 4 bases, 8 bases remained unmatched. CDR3: CASSLGGLAEGADTQYF. DNA for the CDR3: TGTGCCAGCAGCTTAGGGGGACTAGCGGAAGGAGCAGATACGCAGTATTTT.

This chain uses TRBV7-3 with TRBJ2-2; no clear D gene. Germline-derived CDR1 and CDR2 are SGHTA and FQGTGA. V lost 2 bases to trimming and J lost 6 bases, with 7 bases between them. CDR3 size: 13 residues. Here the CDR3 DNA reads TGTGCCAGCAGCTTATCGGCGGCCGGGGAGCTGTTTTTT. It codes for CASSLSAAGELFF.

This chain links TRBV5-1 with TRBJ2-5, with 7 nucleotides matching TRBD1. V lost 3 bases and J lost 2; bases outside the gene matches: 7. CDR1 is SGHRS, CDR2 YFSETQ, per germline. The CDR3 length is 15 residues. CDR3 loop: CASSSRTGGQETQYF. The CDR3 bases are TGCGCCAGCAGCTCAAGGACAGGCGGGCAAGAGACCCAGTACTTC.

The chain is built from TRBV11-3 and TRBJ2-1; D gene ambiguous. Trimming removed 5 bases from V and 0 bases from J, with 8 bases in between. Germline V gene sequence: CDR1 SGHNT, CDR2 YENEEA. The CDR3 runs 14 residues. The CDR3 protein is CASSALSSYNEQFF. CDR3 DNA: TGTGCCAGCAGCGCCCTATCCTCCTACAATGAGCAGTTCTTC. Looking up the rest from reference TRBV11-3 and TRBJ2-1 gives the full variable domain: EAGVVQSPRYKIIEKKQPVAFWCNPISGHNTLYWYLQNLGQGPELLIRYENEEAVDDSQLPKDRFSAERLKGVDSTLKIQPAELGDSAVYLCASSALSSYNEQFFGPGTRLTVL.

The V and J genes are TRBV6-1 and TRBJ2-2; 7 positions agree with TRBD2. Germline values: CDR1 MNHNS, CDR2 SASEGT. The CDR3 spans 15 residues. With 5 bases clipped from V and 5 bases from J, the junction kept 8 bases outside the gene matches. The CDR3: CASSKGLEATGELFF. CDR3 coding DNA: TGTGCCAGCAGTAAAGGACTAGAGGCTACCGGGGAGCTGTTTTTT.

The CDR3 nucleotides read TGTGCCAGCAGCTCCCATAAATCGTTAGCGGGACCGACAATTAATGAGCAGTTCTTC. Protein product: CASSSHKSLAGPTINEQFF. The chain couples TRBV11-3 to TRBJ2-1; 8 bases align to TRBD2. V was pared by 4 bases and J by 7 bases, with 21 bases of the junction left unmatched. The CDR3 has 19 amino acids. The germline V gene encodes CDR1 SGHNT and CDR2 YENEEA.

This chain joins TRBV30 and TRBJ1-1; 7 bases fit TRBD1. Trimming at V came to 2 bases and at J to 0 bases, leaving 3 bases not matched to a gene. This CDR3 has 14 residues. Germline V gene lookup returns CDR1 GTSNPN and CDR2 SVGIG (reference sequence). CDR3 sequence: CAWSIDRVNTEAFF. In nucleotides, the CDR3 is TGTGCCTGGAGTATTGACAGGGTGAACACTGAAGCTTTCTTT.

This clone was recorded once. V usage is TRBV15 and J usage is TRBJ2-7; 9 nucleotides match TRBD1. CDR3 length: 14 residues. The ends lost 8 bases at V and 2 bases at J; junction bases unmatched: 7. Germline V gene lookup returns CDR1 LNHNV and CDR2 YYDKDF (reference sequence). CDR3 loop: CATAGQGTTYEQYF. As DNA, the CDR3 is TGTGCCACCGCGGGACAGGGCACAACCTACGAGCAGTACTTC.

The J gene is TRBJ2-1, the V gene TRBV4-1; 14 bases match TRBD2. The CDR3 is 17 residues long. Germline CDR1 and CDR2: MGHRA and YSYEKL. J lost 9 bases, V lost 1 base, and 8 bases had no gene match. The CDR3 loop reads CASSQGPGLAGAIEQFF. For the CDR3, the DNA is TGCGCCAGCAGCCAAGGACCGGGACTAGCGGGAGCTATTGAGCAGTTCTTC.

The rearrangement links TRBV2 to TRBJ2-7; D unclear. Trimming shortened V by 1 base and J by 6 bases, and 13 bases separated the two germline ends. Germline CDR1 SNHLY, CDR2 FYNNEI. The CDR3 has 14 amino acids. CDR3 in DNA: TGTGCCAGCAGTGAAGGGCAGGTCCTTGCCGAGCAGTACTTC. Its protein product is CASSEGQVLAEQYF.

The chain recombines TRBV19 with TRBJ1-2; TRBD1 matches 7 bases. This CDR3 contains 15 residues. With V trimmed by 5 bases and J by 1 base, 7 bases remained unmatched. Germline V lookup: CDR1 LNHDA, CDR2 SQIVND (reference sequence). The CDR3 bases are TGTGCCAGTAGTTTCACCGGGACAGTTAACTATGGCTACACCTTC. Amino acids: CASSFTGTVNYGYTF.